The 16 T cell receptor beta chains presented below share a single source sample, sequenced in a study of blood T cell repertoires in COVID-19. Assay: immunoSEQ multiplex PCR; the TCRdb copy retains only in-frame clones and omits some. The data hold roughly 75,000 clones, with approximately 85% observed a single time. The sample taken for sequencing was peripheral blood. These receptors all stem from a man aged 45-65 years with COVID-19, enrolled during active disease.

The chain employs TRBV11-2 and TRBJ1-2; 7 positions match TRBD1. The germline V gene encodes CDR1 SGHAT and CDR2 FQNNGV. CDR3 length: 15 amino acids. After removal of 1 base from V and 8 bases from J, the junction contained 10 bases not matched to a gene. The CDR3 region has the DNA TGTGCCAGCAGCTTAGCCCCGACAGGGAGCGAGGGCTACACCTTC. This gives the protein CASSLAPTGSEGYTF.

CDR3 residues: CASSLGQNSPLHF. The CDR3 region has the DNA TGTGCCAGCAGCTTAGGACAGAATTCACCCCTCCACTTT. The V call is TRBV7-9, the J call TRBJ1-6, with D perhaps matching TRBD1 (5 bases). The CDR3 is made up of 13 amino acids. Germline CDR1 reads SEHNR; CDR2 reads FQNEAQ (reference sequence). The V end lost 1 base, the J end lost 7 bases, and 5 bases lay between the germline ends. The whole variable domain, remainder taken from reference TRBV7-9 and TRBJ1-6, is DTGVSQNPRHKITKRGQNVTFRCDPISEHNRLYWYRQTLGQGPEFLTYFQNEAQLEKSRLLSDRFSAERPKGSFSTLEIQRTEQGDSAMYLCASSLGQNSPLHFGNGTRLTVT.

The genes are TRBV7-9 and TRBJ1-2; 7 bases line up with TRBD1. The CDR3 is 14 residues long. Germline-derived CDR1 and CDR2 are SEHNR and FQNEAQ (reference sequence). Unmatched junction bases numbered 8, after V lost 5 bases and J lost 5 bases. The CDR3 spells CASSQGGTAYGYTF. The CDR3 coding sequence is TGTGCCAGCAGCCAAGGGGGGACAGCTTATGGCTACACCTTC.

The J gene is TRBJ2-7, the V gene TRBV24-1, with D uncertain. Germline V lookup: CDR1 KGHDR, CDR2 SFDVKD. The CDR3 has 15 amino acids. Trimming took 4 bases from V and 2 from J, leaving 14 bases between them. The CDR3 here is CATSDQSQPPYEQYF. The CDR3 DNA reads TGTGCCACCAGTGACCAATCACAACCGCCCTACGAGCAGTACTTC.

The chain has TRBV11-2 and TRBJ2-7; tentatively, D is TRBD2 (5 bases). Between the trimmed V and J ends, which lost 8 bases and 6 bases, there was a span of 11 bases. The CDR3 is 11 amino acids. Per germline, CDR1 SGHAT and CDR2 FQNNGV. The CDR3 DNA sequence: TGTGCCAGCGGGAGTAATATCGAGCAGTACTTC. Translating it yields CASGSNIEQYF. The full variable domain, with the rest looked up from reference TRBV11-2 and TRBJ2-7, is EAGVAQSPRYKIIEKRQSVAFWCNPISGHATLYWYQQILGQGPKLLIQFQNNGVVDDSQLPKDRFSAERLKGVDSTLKIQPAKLEDSAVYLCASGSNIEQYFGPGTRLTVT.

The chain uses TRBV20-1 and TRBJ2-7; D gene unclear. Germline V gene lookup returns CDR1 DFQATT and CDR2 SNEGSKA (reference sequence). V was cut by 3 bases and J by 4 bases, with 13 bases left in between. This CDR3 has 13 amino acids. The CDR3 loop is CSASPGAIYEQYF. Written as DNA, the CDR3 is TGCAGTGCTAGTCCGGGTGCTATTTACGAGCAGTACTTC.

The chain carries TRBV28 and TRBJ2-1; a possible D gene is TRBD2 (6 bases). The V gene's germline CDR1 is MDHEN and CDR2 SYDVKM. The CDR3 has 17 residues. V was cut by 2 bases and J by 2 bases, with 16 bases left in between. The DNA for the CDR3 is TGTGCCAGCAGTTTAGGGGCCGGGAGCGGCCCCTACAATGAGCAGTTCTTC. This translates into CASSLGAGSGPYNEQFF.

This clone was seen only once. The CDR3 here is CASSEGSQSSYEQYF. DNA of the CDR3: TGTGCCAGCAGTGAGGGATCACAAAGCTCCTACGAGCAGTACTTC. The J gene is TRBJ2-7, the V gene TRBV28; D possibly corresponds to TRBD2 (5 bases). Trimming removed 5 bases at V and 0 bases at J, with 14 bases between. The CDR3 length is 15 residues. Germline V gene data show CDR1 as MDHEN and CDR2 as SYDVKM.

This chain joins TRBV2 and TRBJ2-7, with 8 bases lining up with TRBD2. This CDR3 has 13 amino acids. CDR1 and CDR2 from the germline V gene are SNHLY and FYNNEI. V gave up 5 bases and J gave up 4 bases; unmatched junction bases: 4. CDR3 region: CASSTAGVYEQYF. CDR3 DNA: TGTGCCAGCAGTACAGCGGGAGTGTACGAGCAGTACTTC.

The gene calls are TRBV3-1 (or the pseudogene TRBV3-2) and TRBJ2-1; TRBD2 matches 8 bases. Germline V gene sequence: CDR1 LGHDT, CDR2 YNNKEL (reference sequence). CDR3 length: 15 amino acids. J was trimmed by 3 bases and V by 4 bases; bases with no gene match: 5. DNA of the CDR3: TGTGCCAGCAGCCCCTCGGGAGGGAGCTACAATGAGCAGTTCTTC. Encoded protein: CASSPSGGSYNEQFF.

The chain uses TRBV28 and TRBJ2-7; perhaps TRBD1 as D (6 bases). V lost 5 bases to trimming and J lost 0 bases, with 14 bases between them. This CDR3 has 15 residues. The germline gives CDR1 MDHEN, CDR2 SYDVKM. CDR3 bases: TGTGCCAGCAGTGGGTCAGGGGAGCGCTCCTACGAGCAGTACTTC. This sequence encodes CASSGSGERSYEQYF.

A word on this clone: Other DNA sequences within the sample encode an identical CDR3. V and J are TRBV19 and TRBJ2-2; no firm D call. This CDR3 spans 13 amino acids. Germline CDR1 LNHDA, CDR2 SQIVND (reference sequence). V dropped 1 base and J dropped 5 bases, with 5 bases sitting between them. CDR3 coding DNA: TGTGCCAGTAGTATAGCGGGTACCGGGGAGCTGTTTTTT. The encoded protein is CASSIAGTGELFF.

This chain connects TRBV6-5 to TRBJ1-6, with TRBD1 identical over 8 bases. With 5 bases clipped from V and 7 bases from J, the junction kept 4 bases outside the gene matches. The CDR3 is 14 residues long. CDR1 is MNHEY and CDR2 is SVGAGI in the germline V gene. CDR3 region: CASSRTGTNSPLHF. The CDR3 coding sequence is TGTGCCAGCAGTCGGACAGGGACGAATTCACCCCTCCACTTT.

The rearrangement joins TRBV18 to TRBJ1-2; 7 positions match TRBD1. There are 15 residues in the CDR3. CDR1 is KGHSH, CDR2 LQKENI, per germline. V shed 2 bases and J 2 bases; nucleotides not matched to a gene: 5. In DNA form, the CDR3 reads TGTGCCAGCTCACCAGTCCAGGGGGAGAACTATGGCTACACCTTC. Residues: CASSPVQGENYGYTF.

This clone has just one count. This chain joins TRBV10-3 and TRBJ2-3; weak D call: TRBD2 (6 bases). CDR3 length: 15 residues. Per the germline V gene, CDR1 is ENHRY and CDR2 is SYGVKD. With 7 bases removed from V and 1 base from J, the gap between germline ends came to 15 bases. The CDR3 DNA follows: TGTGCCATCAAGGGACTGGGCCTGGGCACAGATACGCAGTATTTT. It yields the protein CAIKGLGLGTDTQYF.

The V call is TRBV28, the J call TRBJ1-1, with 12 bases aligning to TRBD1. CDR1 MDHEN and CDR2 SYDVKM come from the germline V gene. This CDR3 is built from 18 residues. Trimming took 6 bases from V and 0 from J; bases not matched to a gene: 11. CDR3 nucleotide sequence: TGTGCCAGCAGCACGCCGTTTGGGACAGGGGGCATGAACACTGAAGCTTTCTTT. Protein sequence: CASSTPFGTGGMNTEAFF.